This paragraph reports one T cell receptor beta chain. The target antigen is unknown. This entry belongs to a study of cytomegalovirus exposure and HLA in healthy donors. Both 60 Vbeta primers and 13 Jbeta primers went into the PCR. Generated by immunoSEQ multiplex PCR, the TCRdb table keeps only in-frame clones and is missing some. The repertoire holds some 140,000 clones, with 65% to 80% as singletons. Overall study findings and caveats: In a later analysis, a missense DCLRE1C variant was linked to TCR beta V- and J-gene trimming.

The CDR3 runs to 14 residues. CDR1 is SNHLY, CDR2 FYNNEI, per germline. V dropped 5 bases and J dropped 2 bases, with 13 bases sitting between them. This chain connects TRBV2 to TRBJ2-7, with D possibly being TRBD2 (6 bases). The sample consisted of PBMCs. This TCR came from a man aged 18-30 years in good health and CMV-seronegative. The CDR3 spells CASSIGGKPYEQYF. The CDR3 nucleotides read TGTGCCAGCAGTATTGGGGGGAAGCCCTACGAGCAGTACTTC.